This TCR beta chain was sequenced for a study of cytomegalovirus exposure and HLA in healthy donors. V lost 10 bases, J lost 3 bases, and 2 bases stayed unmatched. CDR1 is SNHLY and CDR2 is FYNNEI in the germline V gene. The CDR3 is made up of 11 amino acids. The PCR ran on 60 Vbeta and 13 Jbeta primers. The data were produced by immunoSEQ multiplex PCR, yet TCRdb's version contains in-frame clones alone and is incomplete. This sample carries more than 100,000 clones, less than 85% of them seen once, and the ten largest clones take approximately 1.5%. The sequence came from a man aged 35-49 years in good health and CMV-seronegative. Sequences were obtained from PBMCs. This sequence joins TRBV2 and TRBJ2-5; 7 bases match TRBD1. CDR3 sequence: CATTGEETQYF. The CDR3 DNA reads as TGTGCCACCACAGGGGAAGAGACCCAGTACTTC.